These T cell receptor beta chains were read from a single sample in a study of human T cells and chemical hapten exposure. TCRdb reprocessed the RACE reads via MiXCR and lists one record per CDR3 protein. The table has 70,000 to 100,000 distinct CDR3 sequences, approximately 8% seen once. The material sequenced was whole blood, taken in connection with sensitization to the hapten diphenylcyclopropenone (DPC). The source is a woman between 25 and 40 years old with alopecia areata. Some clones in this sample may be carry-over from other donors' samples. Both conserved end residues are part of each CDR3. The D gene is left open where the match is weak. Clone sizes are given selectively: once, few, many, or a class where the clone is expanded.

CDR3aa: CSVGGSLTDIYGYTF
CDR3nt: TGCAGCGTTGGTGGAAGCCTTACCGATATCTATGGCTACACCTTC
v_gene: TRBV29-1
j_gene: TRBJ1-2
d_gene: -
abundance: few

CDR3aa: CASNDPGTGARNSPLHF
CDR3nt: TGTGCCAGCAACGACCCCGGGACAGGGGCGAGGAATTCACCCCTCCACTTT
v_gene: TRBV6-6
j_gene: TRBJ1-6
d_gene: TRBD1
abundance: -

CDR3aa: CASSPDRDSPLHF
CDR3nt: TGTGCCAGCTCACCCGACAGAGATTCACCCCTCCACTTT
v_gene: TRBV18
j_gene: TRBJ1-6
d_gene: -
abundance: many

CDR3aa: CSAPRRGQETQYF
CDR3nt: TGCAGTGCCCCGAGACGGGGTCAAGAGACCCAGTACTTC
v_gene: TRBV20-1
j_gene: TRBJ2-5
d_gene: -
abundance: -

CDR3aa: CASGSKGTGTGSYNEQFF
CDR3nt: TGTGCTAGTGGTTCGAAGGGCACAGGGACAGGCTCCTACAATGAGCAGTTCTTC
v_gene: TRBV12-5
j_gene: TRBJ2-1
d_gene: TRBD1
abundance: many

CDR3aa: CASSPPGGDRTEAFF
CDR3nt: TGTGCCAGCTCACCACCGGGGGGGGATCGCACTGAAGCTTTCTTT
v_gene: TRBV18
j_gene: TRBJ1-1
d_gene: -
abundance: many

CDR3aa: CASSLGPLFTQYF
CDR3nt: TGTGCCAGCAGCTTAGGTCCGCTTTTTACGCAGTATTTT
v_gene: TRBV7-8
j_gene: TRBJ2-3
d_gene: -
abundance: many

CDR3aa: CAISESAHQGNYGYTF
CDR3nt: TGTGCCATCAGTGAGTCAGCTCATCAGGGGAACTATGGCTACACCTTC
v_gene: TRBV10-3
j_gene: TRBJ1-2
d_gene: -
abundance: -

CDR3aa: CGSSLDSRSNQPQHF
CDR3nt: TGTGGCAGCAGTTTGGACAGCCGGAGCAATCAGCCCCAGCATTTT
v_gene: TRBV12-3/TRBV12-4
j_gene: TRBJ1-5
d_gene: -
abundance: -

CDR3aa: CASSPRRDGNEQFF
CDR3nt: TGTGCCAGCAGTCCCCGACGCGACGGGAATGAGCAGTTCTTC
v_gene: TRBV27
j_gene: TRBJ2-1
d_gene: -
abundance: many

CDR3aa: CASSVAISQGAGTYEQFF
CDR3nt: TGCGCCAGCAGCGTAGCTATTTCTCAGGGAGCGGGTACGTATGAGCAGTTCTTC
v_gene: TRBV5-1
j_gene: TRBJ2-1
d_gene: -
abundance: few

CDR3aa: CASTLAPGNQPQHF
CDR3nt: TGCGCCAGCACCCTAGCCCCCGGGAATCAGCCCCAGCATTTT
v_gene: TRBV5-1
j_gene: TRBJ1-5
d_gene: -
abundance: -

CDR3aa: CASSPDRVLYNEQFF
CDR3nt: TGCGCCAGCAGCCCGGACAGGGTCCTCTACAATGAGCAGTTCTTC
v_gene: TRBV5-1
j_gene: TRBJ2-1
d_gene: TRBD1
abundance: -

CDR3aa: CSVERGQNEAFF
CDR3nt: TGCAGCGTTGAGCGGGGGCAGAATGAAGCTTTCTTT
v_gene: TRBV29-1
j_gene: TRBJ1-1
d_gene: -
abundance: many

CDR3aa: CASSWVLRGNEQFF
CDR3nt: TGTGCCAGCAGTTGGGTCCTCCGAGGCAATGAGCAGTTCTTC
v_gene: TRBV6-5
j_gene: TRBJ2-1
d_gene: -
abundance: many

CDR3aa: CSARDLQGDQPQHF
CDR3nt: TGCAGTGCTAGAGATCTGCAGGGGGATCAGCCCCAGCATTTT
v_gene: TRBV20-1
j_gene: TRBJ1-5
d_gene: TRBD1
abundance: many

CDR3aa: CASSLSGVENRYGYTF
CDR3nt: TGTGCCAGCAGCCTAAGCGGGGTGGAGAACAGATATGGCTACACCTTC
v_gene: TRBV12-3/TRBV12-4
j_gene: TRBJ1-2
d_gene: -
abundance: many

CDR3aa: CSARGQMNTEAFF
CDR3nt: TGCAGTGCTAGAGGACAGATGAACACTGAAGCTTTCTTT
v_gene: TRBV20-1
j_gene: TRBJ1-1
d_gene: -
abundance: many

CDR3aa: CASSIRTGSDEQYF
CDR3nt: TGTGCCAGTAGTATAAGGACAGGCAGCGACGAGCAGTACTTC
v_gene: TRBV19
j_gene: TRBJ2-7
d_gene: TRBD1
abundance: few

CDR3aa: CSAIKSNQETQYF
CDR3nt: TGCAGTGCAATCAAATCGAACCAAGAGACCCAGTACTTC
v_gene: TRBV20-1
j_gene: TRBJ2-5
d_gene: -
abundance: many

CDR3aa: CASSLAVSRSTDTQYF
CDR3nt: TGCGCCAGCAGCTTGGCCGTTTCTCGTAGCACAGATACGCAGTATTTT
v_gene: TRBV5-1
j_gene: TRBJ2-3
d_gene: -
abundance: many

CDR3aa: CASSSRRGLAGYNEQFF
CDR3nt: TGTGCCAGCAGCTCCCGCCGGGGACTAGCGGGGTACAATGAGCAGTTCTTC
v_gene: TRBV7-2
j_gene: TRBJ2-1
d_gene: TRBD2
abundance: -

CDR3aa: CASSYRGTDTQYF
CDR3nt: TGTGCCAGCAGTTACAGGGGCACAGATACGCAGTATTTT
v_gene: TRBV6-6
j_gene: TRBJ2-3
d_gene: -
abundance: many

CDR3aa: CASSLFASRNTEAFF
CDR3nt: TGTGCCAGCAGTTTATTTGCCAGCAGGAACACTGAAGCTTTCTTT
v_gene: TRBV12-3/TRBV12-4
j_gene: TRBJ1-1
d_gene: -
abundance: many

CDR3aa: CAIARGSTDTQYF
CDR3nt: TGTGCCATAGCGAGGGGCAGCACAGATACGCAGTATTTT
v_gene: TRBV10-3
j_gene: TRBJ2-3
d_gene: -
abundance: many

CDR3aa: CASSPTEGTVIPETQYF
CDR3nt: TGCGCCAGCAGCCCGACCGAAGGGACGGTGATCCCAGAGACCCAGTACTTC
v_gene: TRBV5-1
j_gene: TRBJ2-5
d_gene: -
abundance: few

CDR3aa: CSVEGGPGRNEETQYF
CDR3nt: TGCAGCGTTGAGGGGGGACCGGGAAGAAACGAAGAGACCCAGTACTTC
v_gene: TRBV29-1
j_gene: TRBJ2-5
d_gene: -
abundance: -

CDR3aa: CSVVVVGSNYGYTF
CDR3nt: TGCAGCGTTGTTGTTGTCGGGTCTAACTATGGCTACACCTTC
v_gene: TRBV29-1
j_gene: TRBJ1-2
d_gene: -
abundance: many

CDR3aa: CASSYSYSGRETQYF
CDR3nt: TGTGCCAGCAGTTACTCGTACTCGGGGAGAGAGACCCAGTACTTC
v_gene: TRBV6-5
j_gene: TRBJ2-5
d_gene: -
abundance: many

CDR3aa: CSAPDRVETQYF
CDR3nt: TGCAGTGCTCCGGACAGGGTTGAGACCCAGTACTTC
v_gene: TRBV20-1
j_gene: TRBJ2-5
d_gene: TRBD1
abundance: many

CDR3aa: CASSLRPGGDNSPLHF
CDR3nt: TGTGCCAGCAGCTTGCGGCCCGGGGGTGATAATTCACCCCTCCACTTT
v_gene: TRBV5-4
j_gene: TRBJ1-6
d_gene: -
abundance: -

CDR3aa: CASSVARAFLSTDTQYF
CDR3nt: TGTGCCAGCAGCGTAGCTCGGGCCTTCCTAAGCACAGATACGCAGTATTTT
v_gene: TRBV9
j_gene: TRBJ2-3
d_gene: -
abundance: many

CDR3aa: CAIRRENTEAFF
CDR3nt: TGTGCCATCAGGCGGGAGAACACTGAAGCTTTCTTT
v_gene: TRBV10-3
j_gene: TRBJ1-1
d_gene: -
abundance: few

CDR3aa: CASGLPTGRGTDTQYF
CDR3nt: TGTGCTAGTGGTTTGCCTACGGGGCGCGGCACAGATACGCAGTATTTT
v_gene: TRBV12-5
j_gene: TRBJ2-3
d_gene: -
abundance: many

CDR3aa: CAISEFAGRPTDTQYF
CDR3nt: TGTGCCATCAGTGAGTTTGCGGGGAGACCAACAGATACGCAGTATTTT
v_gene: TRBV10-3
j_gene: TRBJ2-3
d_gene: -
abundance: -

CDR3aa: CANRENYGYTF
CDR3nt: TGTGCCAACCGGGAGAACTATGGCTACACCTTC
v_gene: TRBV10-3
j_gene: TRBJ1-2
d_gene: -
abundance: -

CDR3aa: CSVLTGGTGANVLTF
CDR3nt: TGCAGCGTCCTGACGGGGGGGACTGGGGCCAACGTCCTGACTTTC
v_gene: TRBV29-1
j_gene: TRBJ2-6
d_gene: TRBD2
abundance: few

CDR3aa: CASIDTLGARVLDNSPLHF
CDR3nt: TGTGCCAGCATCGACACCCTGGGTGCCAGGGTATTGGATAATTCACCCCTCCACTTT
v_gene: TRBV6-1
j_gene: TRBJ1-6
d_gene: -
abundance: -

CDR3aa: CSVHLGGTGENTGELFF
CDR3nt: TGCAGCGTTCATCTCGGGGGGACAGGAGAAAACACCGGGGAGCTGTTTTTT
v_gene: TRBV29-1
j_gene: TRBJ2-2
d_gene: -
abundance: many

CDR3aa: CSVGWKNTEAFF
CDR3nt: TGCAGCGTTGGTTGGAAGAACACTGAAGCTTTCTTT
v_gene: TRBV29-1
j_gene: TRBJ1-1
d_gene: -
abundance: few

CDR3aa: CSVEQGNGYTF
CDR3nt: TGCAGCGTTGAACAGGGGAATGGCTACACCTTC
v_gene: TRBV29-1
j_gene: TRBJ1-2
d_gene: -
abundance: many

CDR3aa: CASSREGRGNSPLHF
CDR3nt: TGTGCCAGCAGCCGAGAGGGACGGGGAAATTCACCCCTCCACTTT
v_gene: TRBV3-1
j_gene: TRBJ1-6
d_gene: -
abundance: -

CDR3aa: CSAGTTGRNQPQHF
CDR3nt: TGCAGTGCTGGAACGACAGGGCGCAATCAGCCCCAGCATTTT
v_gene: TRBV20-1
j_gene: TRBJ1-5
d_gene: TRBD1
abundance: -

CDR3aa: CASSLGITSTDTQYF
CDR3nt: TGTGCCAGCAGCTTGGGTATCACTAGCACAGATACGCAGTATTTT
v_gene: TRBV11-2
j_gene: TRBJ2-3
d_gene: -
abundance: many

CDR3aa: CASSLCGNEQFF
CDR3nt: TGTGCCAGCAGTTTATGTGGCAATGAGCAGTTCTTC
v_gene: TRBV12-3/TRBV12-4
j_gene: TRBJ2-1
d_gene: -
abundance: once

CDR3aa: CASSSPKSDTQYF
CDR3nt: TGTGCCAGCAGCTCCCCCAAATCGGATACGCAGTATTTT
v_gene: TRBV7-9
j_gene: TRBJ2-3
d_gene: -
abundance: -

CDR3aa: CSARGREGQPQHF
CDR3nt: TGCAGTGCTAGAGGGAGGGAAGGTCAGCCCCAGCATTTT
v_gene: TRBV20-1
j_gene: TRBJ1-5
d_gene: -
abundance: -

CDR3aa: CASSENQPQHF
CDR3nt: TGTGCCAGCAGTGAAAATCAGCCCCAGCATTTT
v_gene: TRBV2
j_gene: TRBJ1-5
d_gene: -
abundance: few